A single count supports the clone carrying this T cell receptor beta chain. CDR3 size: 13 residues. After removal of 3 bases from V and 7 bases from J, the junction contained 5 bases not matched to a gene. Germline V gene lookup returns CDR1 MGHDK and CDR2 SYGVNS. The data were taken from a study of blood T cell repertoires in COVID-19. Study-level information: Acute and convalescent COVID-19 specimens originated in the United States, Italy and Spain. Sources were T cells, B-cell-depleted T cells, or PBMCs; the material itself was cDNA or gDNA.

Study processing details: Estimation of nucleated cell counts was performed using reference gene primer amplification. Some clones are missing from TCRdb's copy, which holds only in-frame ones; the method was immunoSEQ multiplex PCR. The DNA was the basis for D and trimming; V, J and clone size are from that table. Here the sample spans roughly 300,000 clones, approximately 83% being singletons. Sequencing used peripheral blood. J is TRBJ1-2 and V is TRBV25-1; TRBD1 matches at 7 bases. The source is a human donor in a cohort sampled during active COVID-19. CDR3: CASSDTGVRGYTF. As DNA, the CDR3 is TGTGCCAGCAGTGATACAGGGGTTCGTGGCTACACCTTC.